The clone carrying this TCR beta chain has a handful of counts. This sample was taken from a study of blood T cell repertoires in COVID-19. Study background: Some COVID-19 samples were acute and others convalescent; all came from the United States, Italy and Spain. Sources were T cells, B-cell-depleted T cells, or PBMCs; the material itself was cDNA or gDNA.

Original data processing: Reference gene primer amplification gave nucleated cell count estimates. Here immunoSEQ multiplex PCR was the method, and the copy in TCRdb shows in-frame clones only, minus some. V, J and clone size reflect that table, while D and trimming were determined from the DNA. The repertoire holds roughly 120,000 clones, with 60% to 85% as singletons. The TCR comes from a human donor with acute or convalescent COVID-19. The donor label of this sample is uncertain. Sequenced: peripheral blood.

CDR3 DNA sequence: TGTGCCTGGAGCACAGACCATGATCAGCCCCAGCATTTT. Its translation is CAWSTDHDQPQHF. V gene TRBV30 combines with J gene TRBJ1-5; D not certain. CDR3 length: 13 residues. Trimming removed 3 bases at V and 5 bases at J, with 11 bases between. Germline CDR1 and CDR2: GTSNPN and SVGIG (reference sequence).